These 22 T cell receptor beta chains share one sample of origin, sequenced in a study of T cells after yellow fever vaccination. One entry per CDR3 protein, called by TCRdb with MiXCR from the 5' RACE reads. This sample has 200,000 to 250,000 distinct CDR3 sequences; about 7% occur once, and the top ten carry roughly 0.9%. The sequencing here drew on CD4+ T cells sorted from PBMCs, taken 15 days after the yellow fever booster vaccination. The receptor set was obtained from a man aged 25 to 45 who received the YFV17D yellow fever vaccine.

This clonotype has a handful of counts. The chain has TRBV20-1 and TRBJ2-1; 9 nucleotides line up with TRBD2. Germline V CDR1 and CDR2: DFQATT, SNEGSKA (reference sequence). Trimming at V came to 1 base and at J to 8 bases, leaving 6 bases not matched to a gene. CDR3 length: 14 amino acids. CDR3: CSARGGSGSYEQFF. As DNA, the CDR3 is TGCAGTGCTAGAGGGGGTAGCGGGAGCTATGAGCAGTTCTTC.

There are many counts of this clonotype. This chain uses TRBV6-5 with TRBJ2-3; the D gene is possibly TRBD2 (5 bases). The CDR3 contains 18 residues. The germline V gene encodes CDR1 MNHEY and CDR2 SVGAGI. Trimming shortened V by 2 bases and J by 4 bases, and 22 bases separated the two germline ends. The CDR3: CASSYLAGREWSPDTQYF. As DNA, the CDR3 is TGTGCCAGCAGTTACCTAGCTGGAAGGGAGTGGTCCCCAGATACGCAGTATTTT.

The CDR3 here is CASRKASWADTQYF. The CDR3 nucleotides are TGTGCCAGCAGGAAGGCTAGCTGGGCAGATACGCAGTATTTT. The V and J genes are TRBV5-8 and TRBJ2-3; D perhaps matches TRBD2 (5 bases). Germline assignment: CDR1 SGHTS and CDR2 YDEGEE. The CDR3 is made up of 14 amino acids. Trimming pared 5 bases from V and 4 bases from J, leaving 14 bases between. Using reference TRBV5-8 and TRBJ2-3 for the parts outside the CDR3, the full variable domain is EAGVTQSPTHLIKTRGQQATLRCSPISGHTSVYWYQQALGLGLQFLLWYDEGEERNRGNFPPRFSGRQFPNYSSELNVNALELEDSALYLCASRKASWADTQYFGPGTRLTVL.

The chain combines TRBV2 with TRBJ2-2, with 12 bases that match TRBD2. With V trimmed by 5 bases and J by 8 bases, 9 bases remained unmatched. In germline, CDR1 is SNHLY, CDR2 FYNNEI. CDR3 size: 16 residues. The CDR3 sequence is CASSPRLAGVVGELFF. The CDR3 nucleotides are TGTGCCAGCAGTCCGCGACTAGCGGGAGTTGTTGGGGAGCTGTTTTTT.

This clonotype has only a few counts. The gene calls are TRBV24-1 and TRBJ2-1, with D perhaps TRBD2 (6 bases). The CDR3 sequence is 14 residues long. V lost 9 bases to trimming and J lost 3 bases, with 14 bases between them. Germline assignment: CDR1 KGHDR and CDR2 SFDVKD. CDR3 protein: CATAGPAGYNEQFF. The DNA of the CDR3 is TGTGCCACCGCGGGGCCCGCCGGCTACAATGAGCAGTTCTTC.

This clonotype came up many times. The chain uses TRBV15 and TRBJ2-1, with TRBD2 matching 7 bases. The trim removed 0 bases at V and 5 bases at J, leaving 7 bases unmatched. Germline V lookup: CDR1 LNHNV, CDR2 YYDKDF (reference sequence). This CDR3 region has 16 residues. The DNA of the CDR3 is TGTGCCACCAGCAGAGAGAAGACTAGCACCAACAATGAGCAGTTCTTC. Translating it yields CATSREKTSTNNEQFF. The full variable domain, completed using reference TRBV15 and TRBJ2-1, is DAMVIQNPRYQVTQFGKPVTLSCSQTLNHNVMYWYQQKSSQAPKLLFHYYDKDFNNEADTPDNFQSRRPNTSFCFLDIRSPGLGDTAMYLCATSREKTSTNNEQFFGPGTRLTVL.

This clonotype was counted between two and nine times. The V and J genes are TRBV5-1 and TRBJ2-7; TRBD1 is a possible D gene (8 bases). The CDR3 has 15 amino acids. V lost 4 bases to trimming and J lost 2 bases, with 16 bases between them. Germline CDR1 reads SGHRS; CDR2 reads YFSETQ. DNA for the CDR3: TGCGCCAGCAGCGTAAACAGGGGGGGGACCTACGAGCAGTACTTC. Translation gives CASSVNRGGTYEQYF.

This clonotype came up a few times. This chain links TRBV18 with TRBJ2-5; D may be TRBD1 (5 bases). The CDR3 has 14 residues. Trimming shortened V by 6 bases and J by 4 bases, and 15 bases separated the two germline ends. Germline CDR1 and CDR2: KGHSH and LQKENI. CDR3 loop: CASSPAQGTETQYF. As DNA, the CDR3 is TGTGCCAGCTCCCCCGCCCAGGGAACAGAGACCCAGTACTTC.

This clonotype was recorded many times. This chain connects TRBV19 to TRBJ2-7, with 9 bases aligning to TRBD1. Germline lookup yields CDR1 LNHDA and CDR2 SQIVND (reference sequence). This CDR3 is 15 amino acids long. V gave up 4 bases and J gave up 0 bases; unmatched junction bases: 4. CDR3 sequence reads: CASSKRQGGSYEQYF. The DNA of the CDR3 is TGTGCCAGTAGTAAACGACAGGGGGGCTCCTACGAGCAGTACTTC.

This clonotype appeared many times. The chain recombines TRBV9 with TRBJ1-1, with TRBD1 matching over 7 bases. The J segment lost 4 bases and the V segment lost 2 bases, leaving 8 bases of the junction unmatched. Germline V CDR1 and CDR2: SGDLS, YYNGEE. The CDR3 length is 15 residues. CDR3 sequence reads: CASSVTQGPSTEAFF. The DNA for the CDR3 is TGTGCCAGCAGCGTCACACAGGGGCCCAGCACTGAAGCTTTCTTT.

V is TRBV4-1 and J is TRBJ2-5; 8 nucleotides line up with TRBD1. V lost 6 bases to trimming and J lost 4 bases; unmatched junction nucleotides: 7. The germline CDR1 and CDR2 sequences are MGHRA and YSYEKL. This CDR3 is built from 14 residues. Here the CDR3 DNA reads TGCGCCAGCAGTCGCTACAGGGGGGCAGAGACCCAGTACTTC. Amino acid sequence: CASSRYRGAETQYF.

The chain is built from TRBV9 and TRBJ2-3; 7 nucleotides match TRBD2. CDR3 length: 15 residues. From germline, CDR1 is SGDLS and CDR2 YYNGEE. J lost 3 bases, V lost 0 bases, and 4 bases had no gene match. CDR3: CASSVGGRLTDTQYF. CDR3 in DNA: TGTGCCAGCAGCGTAGGCGGGAGATTGACAGATACGCAGTATTTT.

With regard to this clonotype: A much more abundant neighbour one base away suggests this may be a read error. The rearrangement links TRBV19 to TRBJ2-1; TRBD2 aligns across 8 bases. The CDR3 has 17 residues. The J segment lost 4 bases and the V segment lost 8 bases, leaving 16 bases of the junction unmatched. Per germline, CDR1 LNHDA and CDR2 SQIVND (reference sequence). CDR3 loop: CASGPPGRAGVYNEQFF. The CDR3 DNA sequence: TGTGCCAGTGGTCCTCCGGGGAGAGCGGGAGTTTACAATGAGCAGTTCTTC.

This chain uses TRBV20-1 with TRBJ1-3; D remains ambiguous. Germline loops: CDR1 DFQATT, CDR2 SNEGSKA (reference sequence). This CDR3 is built from 16 residues. The V end lost 2 bases, the J end lost 0 bases, and 14 bases lay between the germline ends. The CDR3: CSARSRRLVSGNTIYF. CDR3 in DNA: TGCAGTGCTAGAAGTCGACGGTTAGTCTCTGGAAACACCATATATTTT.

This clonotype has a count of ten or more. The chain has TRBV27 and TRBJ2-5; tentatively, D is TRBD1 (6 bases). CDR3 size: 14 residues. Germline V lookup: CDR1 MNHEY, CDR2 SMNVEV (reference sequence). Trimming took 5 bases from V and 4 from J, leaving 14 bases between them. CDR3 nucleotides: TGTGCCAGCAGTCCCGGACAGCTAAGAGAGACCCAGTACTTC. It encodes CASSPGQLRETQYF.

In its sample, this clonotype was seen many times. The rearrangement joins TRBV7-2 to TRBJ2-3; weak D call: TRBD2 (5 bases). The CDR3 totals 16 residues. V shed 5 bases and J shed 4 bases, with 19 bases lying between them. Germline CDR1 is SGHTA and CDR2 is FQGNSA. The CDR3 sequence: CASSVLGAGVADTQYF. CDR3 in DNA: TGTGCCAGCAGCGTACTGGGAGCCGGGGTCGCAGATACGCAGTATTTT. Complete variable domain (other parts from reference TRBV7-2 and TRBJ2-3): GAGVSQSPSNKVTEKGKDVELRCDPISGHTALYWYRQSLGQGLEFLIYFQGNSAPDKSGLPSDRFSAERTGGSVSTLTIQRTQQEDSAVYLCASSVLGAGVADTQYFGPGTRLTVL.

This clonotype was detected only a few times. This sequence joins TRBV18 and TRBJ2-4, with TRBD2 matching over 13 bases. This CDR3 has 15 residues. V shed 3 bases and J 8 bases; nucleotides not matched to a gene: 4. Germline CDR1 and CDR2: KGHSH and LQKENI. The CDR3 DNA reads TGTGCCAGCTCACCGACTAGCGGGAGGCACCACATTCAGTACTTC. Its protein product is CASSPTSGRHHIQYF.

In this sample, this clonotype turned up many times. The CDR3 reads CASSRTGVIDTQYF. The CDR3 DNA reads as TGTGCCAGCAGTAGAACAGGGGTTATAGATACGCAGTATTTT. This sequence joins TRBV27 and TRBJ2-3; 7 bases match TRBD1. Trimming took 5 bases from V and 5 from J; bases not matched to a gene: 7. Germline CDR1 and CDR2: MNHEY and SMNVEV (reference sequence). The CDR3 runs to 14 residues.

The chain couples TRBV28 to TRBJ1-2; TRBD1 agrees at 7 bases. The trim removed 6 bases at V and 5 bases at J, leaving 21 bases unmatched. The CDR3 covers 18 residues. CDR1 is MDHEN and CDR2 is SYDVKM in the germline V gene. CDR3 amino acids: CASRKRQGSLWGLYGYTF. The CDR3 DNA sequence: TGTGCCAGCAGAAAACGACAGGGAAGTCTATGGGGACTGTATGGCTACACCTTC.

The sample holds many counts of this clonotype. The chain couples TRBV4-3 to TRBJ2-1; 14 bases match TRBD2. Germline V gives CDR1 LGHNA, CDR2 YSLEER. The CDR3 sequence is 15 residues long. J gave up 6 bases and V 4 bases, and 2 bases lay outside the gene matches. CDR3 protein: CASSRGTSGSNEQFF. DNA for the CDR3: TGCGCCAGCAGCCGGGGGACTAGCGGGAGCAATGAGCAGTTCTTC.

J is TRBJ2-2 and V is TRBV11-2; D ambiguous. V was shortened by 4 bases and J by 7 bases, with 10 bases between the two germline ends. Germline V CDR1 and CDR2: SGHAT, FQNNGV. CDR3 length equals 13 residues. The CDR3: CASSSPASGELFF. The DNA of the CDR3 is TGTGCCAGCAGCTCCCCTGCCAGCGGGGAGCTGTTTTTT.

This clonotype was seen many times. In DNA form, the CDR3 reads TGCAGTGCTAGTGGTAGCGGGAGATCCGGGTCCTACGAGCAGTACTTC. Residues: CSASGSGRSGSYEQYF. J is TRBJ2-7 and V is TRBV20-1; 9 nucleotides line up with TRBD2. The CDR3 runs 16 residues. V shed 3 bases and J 1 base; nucleotides not matched to a gene: 10. Germline assignment: CDR1 DFQATT and CDR2 SNEGSKA (reference sequence).